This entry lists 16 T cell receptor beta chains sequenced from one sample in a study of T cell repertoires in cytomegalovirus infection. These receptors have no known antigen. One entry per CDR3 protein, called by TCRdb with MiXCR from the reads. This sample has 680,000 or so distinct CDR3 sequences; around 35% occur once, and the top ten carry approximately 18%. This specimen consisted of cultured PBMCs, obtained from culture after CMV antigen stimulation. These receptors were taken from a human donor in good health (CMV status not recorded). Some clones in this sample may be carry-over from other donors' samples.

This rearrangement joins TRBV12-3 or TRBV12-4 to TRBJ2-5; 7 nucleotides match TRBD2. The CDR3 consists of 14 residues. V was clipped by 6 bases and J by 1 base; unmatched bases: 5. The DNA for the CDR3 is TGTGCCAGCAGGCAGACTAGCCTCCAAGAGACCCAGTACTTC. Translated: CASRQTSLQETQYF.

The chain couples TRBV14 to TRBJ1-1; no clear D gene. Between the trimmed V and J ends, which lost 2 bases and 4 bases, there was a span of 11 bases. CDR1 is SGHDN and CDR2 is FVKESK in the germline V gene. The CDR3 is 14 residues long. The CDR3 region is CASSQSGIGTEAFF. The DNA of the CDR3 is TGTGCCAGCAGCCAATCCGGGATAGGCACTGAAGCTTTCTTT.

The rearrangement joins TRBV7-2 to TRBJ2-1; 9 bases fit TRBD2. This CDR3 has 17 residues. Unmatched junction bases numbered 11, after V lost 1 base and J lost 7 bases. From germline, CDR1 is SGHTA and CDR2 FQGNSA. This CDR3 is CASSLGFTLAGYNEQFF. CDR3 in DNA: TGTGCCAGCAGCTTAGGGTTCACCCTAGCGGGATATAATGAGCAGTTCTTC.

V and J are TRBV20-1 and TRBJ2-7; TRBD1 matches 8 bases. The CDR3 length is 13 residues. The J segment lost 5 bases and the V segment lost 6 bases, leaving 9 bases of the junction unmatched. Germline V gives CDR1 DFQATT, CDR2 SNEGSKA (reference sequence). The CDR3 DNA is TGCAGTGCCACCGGACAGGGTCGTAACGAGCAGTACTTC. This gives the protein CSATGQGRNEQYF.

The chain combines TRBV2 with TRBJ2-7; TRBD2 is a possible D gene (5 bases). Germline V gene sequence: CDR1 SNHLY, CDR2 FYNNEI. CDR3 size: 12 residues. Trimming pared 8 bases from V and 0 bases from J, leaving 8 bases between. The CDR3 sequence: CASAGPSYEQYF. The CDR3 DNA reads TGTGCCAGCGCGGGTCCCTCCTACGAGCAGTACTTC.

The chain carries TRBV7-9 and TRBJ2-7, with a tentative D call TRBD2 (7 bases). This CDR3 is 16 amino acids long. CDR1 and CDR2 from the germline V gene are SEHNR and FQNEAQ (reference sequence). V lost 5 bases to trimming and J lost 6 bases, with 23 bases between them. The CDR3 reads CASSGRGGGGTREQYF. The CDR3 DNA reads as TGTGCCAGCAGCGGCCGCGGGGGCGGGGGTACTCGCGAGCAGTACTTC. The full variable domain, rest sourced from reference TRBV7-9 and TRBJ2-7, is DTGVSQNPRHKITKRGQNVTFRCDPISEHNRLYWYRQTLGQGPEFLTYFQNEAQLEKSRLLSDRFSAERPKGSFSTLEIQRTEQGDSAMYLCASSGRGGGGTREQYFGPGTRLTVT.

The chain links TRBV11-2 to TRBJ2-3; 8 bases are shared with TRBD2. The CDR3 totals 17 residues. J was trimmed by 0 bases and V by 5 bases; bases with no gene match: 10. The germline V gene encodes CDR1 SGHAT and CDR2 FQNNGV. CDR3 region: CASSRGGASGSTDTQYF. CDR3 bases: TGTGCCAGCAGCCGGGGAGGGGCTAGCGGGAGCACAGATACGCAGTATTTT. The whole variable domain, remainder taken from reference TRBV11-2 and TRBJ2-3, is EAGVAQSPRYKIIEKRQSVAFWCNPISGHATLYWYQQILGQGPKLLIQFQNNGVVDDSQLPKDRFSAERLKGVDSTLKIQPAKLEDSAVYLCASSRGGASGSTDTQYFGPGTRLTVL.

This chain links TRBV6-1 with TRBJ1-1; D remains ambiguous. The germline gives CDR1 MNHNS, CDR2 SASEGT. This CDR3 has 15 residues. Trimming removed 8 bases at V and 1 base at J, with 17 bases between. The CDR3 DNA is TGTGCCAGCCACCGAGTACACCAAACGAACACTGAAGCTTTCTTT. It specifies CASHRVHQTNTEAFF.

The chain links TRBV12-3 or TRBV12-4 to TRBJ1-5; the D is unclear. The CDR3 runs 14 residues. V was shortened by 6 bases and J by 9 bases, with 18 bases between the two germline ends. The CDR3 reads CASSLTGGDLPQHF. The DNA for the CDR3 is TGTGCCAGCAGCCTTACCGGCGGGGATTTGCCCCAGCATTTT.

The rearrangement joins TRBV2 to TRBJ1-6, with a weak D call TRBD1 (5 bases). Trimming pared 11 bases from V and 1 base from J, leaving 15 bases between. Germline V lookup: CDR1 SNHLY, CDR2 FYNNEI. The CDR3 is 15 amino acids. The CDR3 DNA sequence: TGTGCCGGCTCCGGGAGGGGTTCCTATAATTCACCCCTCCACTTT. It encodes CAGSGRGSYNSPLHF.

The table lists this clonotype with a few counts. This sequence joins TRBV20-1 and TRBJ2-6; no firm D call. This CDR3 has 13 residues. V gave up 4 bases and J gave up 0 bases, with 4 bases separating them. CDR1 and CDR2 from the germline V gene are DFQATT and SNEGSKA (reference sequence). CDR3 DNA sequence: TGCAGTGCTACAATCTCTGGGGCCAACGTCCTGACTTTC. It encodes CSATISGANVLTF.

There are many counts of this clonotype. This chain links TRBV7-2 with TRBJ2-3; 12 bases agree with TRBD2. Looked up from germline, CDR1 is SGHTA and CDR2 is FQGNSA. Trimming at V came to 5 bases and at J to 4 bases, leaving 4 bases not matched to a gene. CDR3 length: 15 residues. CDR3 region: CASSPRLAGADTQYF. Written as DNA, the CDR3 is TGTGCCAGCAGCCCAAGACTAGCGGGAGCAGATACGCAGTATTTT.

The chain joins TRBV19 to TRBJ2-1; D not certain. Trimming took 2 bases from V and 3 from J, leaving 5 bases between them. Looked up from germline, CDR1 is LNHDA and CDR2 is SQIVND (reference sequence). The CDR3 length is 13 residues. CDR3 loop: CASSIQNYNEQFF. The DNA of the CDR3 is TGTGCCAGTAGTATACAGAACTACAATGAGCAGTTCTTC.

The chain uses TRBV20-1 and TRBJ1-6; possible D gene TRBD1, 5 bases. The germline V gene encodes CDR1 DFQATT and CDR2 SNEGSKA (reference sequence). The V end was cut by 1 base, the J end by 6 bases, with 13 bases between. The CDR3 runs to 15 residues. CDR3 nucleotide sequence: TGCAGTGCTAGAGTACCAGGGTTTAGTAATTCACCCCTCCACTTT. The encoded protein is CSARVPGFSNSPLHF.

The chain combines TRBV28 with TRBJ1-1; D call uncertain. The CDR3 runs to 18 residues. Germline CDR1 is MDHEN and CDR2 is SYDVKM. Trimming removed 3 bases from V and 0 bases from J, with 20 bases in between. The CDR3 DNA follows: TGTGCCAGCAGTTTGAGAGGTCAGTGGATAGAGATGAACACTGAAGCTTTCTTT. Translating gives CASSLRGQWIEMNTEAFF. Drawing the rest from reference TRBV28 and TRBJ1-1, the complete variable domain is DVKVTQSSRYLVKRTGEKVFLECVQDMDHENMFWYRQDPGLGLRLIYFSYDVKMKEKGDIPEGYSVSREKKERFSLILESASTNQTSMYLCASSLRGQWIEMNTEAFFGQGTRLTVV.

CDR3 in DNA: TGTGCCAGCAGATGGACAGCAGATACGCAGTATTTT. Translation: CASRWTADTQYF. The V call is TRBV28, the J call TRBJ2-3; D may be TRBD1 (6 bases). The CDR3 runs 12 residues. Germline assignment: CDR1 MDHEN and CDR2 SYDVKM. V dropped 6 bases and J dropped 4 bases, with 8 bases sitting between them. Together with reference TRBV28 and TRBJ2-3, the CDR3 gives the full variable domain: DVKVTQSSRYLVKRTGEKVFLECVQDMDHENMFWYRQDPGLGLRLIYFSYDVKMKEKGDIPEGYSVSREKKERFSLILESASTNQTSMYLCASRWTADTQYFGPGTRLTVL.